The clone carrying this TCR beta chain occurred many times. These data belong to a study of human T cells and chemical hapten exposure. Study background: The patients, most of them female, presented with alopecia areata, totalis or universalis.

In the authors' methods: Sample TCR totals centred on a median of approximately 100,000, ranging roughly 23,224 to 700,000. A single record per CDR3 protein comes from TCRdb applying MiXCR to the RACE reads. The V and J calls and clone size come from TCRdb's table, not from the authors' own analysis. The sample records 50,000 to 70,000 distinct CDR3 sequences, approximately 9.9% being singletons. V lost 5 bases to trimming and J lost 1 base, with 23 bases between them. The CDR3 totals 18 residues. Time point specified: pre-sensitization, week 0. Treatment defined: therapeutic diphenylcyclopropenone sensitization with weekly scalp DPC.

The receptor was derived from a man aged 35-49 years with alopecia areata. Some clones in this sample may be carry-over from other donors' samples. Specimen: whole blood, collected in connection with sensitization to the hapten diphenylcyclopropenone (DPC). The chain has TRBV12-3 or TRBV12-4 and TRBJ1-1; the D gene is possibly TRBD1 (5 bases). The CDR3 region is CASSRRNRQTISNTEAFF. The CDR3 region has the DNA TGTGCCAGCAGTCGAAGAAACCGACAGACAATCTCGAACACTGAAGCTTTCTTT.